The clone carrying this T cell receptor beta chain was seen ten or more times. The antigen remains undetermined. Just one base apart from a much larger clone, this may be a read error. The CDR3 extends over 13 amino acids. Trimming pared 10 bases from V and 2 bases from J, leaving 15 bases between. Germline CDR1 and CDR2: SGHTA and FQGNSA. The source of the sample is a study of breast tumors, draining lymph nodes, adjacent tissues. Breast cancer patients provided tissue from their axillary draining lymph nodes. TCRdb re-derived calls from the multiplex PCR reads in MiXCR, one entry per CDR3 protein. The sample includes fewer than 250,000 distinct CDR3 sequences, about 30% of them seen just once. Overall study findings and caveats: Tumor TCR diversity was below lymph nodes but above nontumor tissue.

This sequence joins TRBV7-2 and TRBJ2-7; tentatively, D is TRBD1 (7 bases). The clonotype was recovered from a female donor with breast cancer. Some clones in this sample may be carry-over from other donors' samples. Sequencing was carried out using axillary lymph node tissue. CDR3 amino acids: CATRQGGAYEQYF. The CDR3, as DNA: TGTGCCACCAGACAGGGAGGCGCCTACGAGCAGTACTTC.